The T cell receptor beta chain described here comes from a study of blood T cell repertoires in COVID-19. Study overall: In each case, the material was cDNA or gDNA derived from T cells, B-cell-depleted T cells, or PBMCs.

The data were produced by immunoSEQ multiplex PCR, yet TCRdb's version contains in-frame clones alone and is incomplete. In the table there are more than 95,000 clones, roughly 74% of which are singletons. Followed over time, Seattle patients had been enrolled while infection was active. Germline assignment: CDR1 MDHEN and CDR2 SYDVKM. CDR3 length equals 14 residues. The ends lost 5 bases at V and 4 bases at J; junction bases unmatched: 7. The chain carries TRBV28 and TRBJ1-1, with 7 bases aligning to TRBD1. The TCR comes from a man older than 75 with COVID-19, enrolled during active disease. Sequencing input: peripheral blood. CDR3 coding DNA: TGTGCCAGCAGTCTCTTTCCAGGGGGCACTGAAGCTTTCTTT. It encodes CASSLFPGGTEAFF.